This T cell receptor beta chain was identified in a study of cytomegalovirus exposure and HLA in healthy donors. Points on this clone: Its antigen remains unknown.

The CDR3 contains 13 residues. CDR1 and CDR2 from the germline V gene are MNHEY and SMNVEV (reference sequence). Trimming removed 3 bases from V and 4 bases from J, with 9 bases in between. PCR amplification relied on 60 Vbeta primers (plus 13 Jbeta primers). Produced via immunoSEQ multiplex PCR; TCRdb's table is partial and in-frame only. The table has roughly 97,000 clones, over 75% seen once; the top ten hold 5.8%. Study outcomes and limitations: Specificity for CMV antigens was confirmed in vitro for a few of the CMV-associated chains. It was taken for granted in presence/absence analyses that sequencing depth across donors was roughly uniform. Highly shared sequence variants in one cluster were likely a sequencing artifact. Versus the approximately 700-donor mean, an Asian-associated ancestry cluster reportedly showed fewer N-insertions in a later analysis.

The clonotype comes from a man aged 60-69 years in good health and CMV-seropositive. This chain joins TRBV27 and TRBJ2-5; the D gene is possibly TRBD1 (6 bases). Sample: PBMCs. CDR3 sequence reads: CASSFVQGETQYF. The CDR3 DNA sequence: TGTGCCAGCAGTTTCGTACAGGGAGAGACCCAGTACTTC.